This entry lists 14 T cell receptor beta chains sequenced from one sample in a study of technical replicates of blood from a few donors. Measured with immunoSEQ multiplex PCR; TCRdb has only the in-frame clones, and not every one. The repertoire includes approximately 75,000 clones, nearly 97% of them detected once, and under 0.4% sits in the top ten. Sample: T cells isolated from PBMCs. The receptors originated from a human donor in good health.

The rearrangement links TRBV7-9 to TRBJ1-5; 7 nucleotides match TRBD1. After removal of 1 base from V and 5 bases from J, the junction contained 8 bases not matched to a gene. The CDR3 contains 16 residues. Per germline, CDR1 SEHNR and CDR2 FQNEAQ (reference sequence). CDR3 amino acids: CASSLVRGGSDQPQHF. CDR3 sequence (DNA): TGTGCCAGCAGCTTAGTCCGAGGGGGCTCGGATCAGCCCCAGCATTTT.

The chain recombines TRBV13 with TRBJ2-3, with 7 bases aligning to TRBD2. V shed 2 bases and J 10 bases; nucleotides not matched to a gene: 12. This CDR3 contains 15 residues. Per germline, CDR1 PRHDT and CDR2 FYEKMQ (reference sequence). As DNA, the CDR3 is TGTGCCAGCAGCTTACTCCTAAAGAGAGGGAGGGCGCAGTATTTT. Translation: CASSLLLKRGRAQYF.

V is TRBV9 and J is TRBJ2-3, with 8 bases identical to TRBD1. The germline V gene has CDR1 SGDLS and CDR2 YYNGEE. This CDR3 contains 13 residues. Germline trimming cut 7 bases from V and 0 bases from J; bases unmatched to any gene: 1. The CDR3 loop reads CASRDRSTDTQYF. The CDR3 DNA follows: TGTGCCAGCCGGGACAGGAGCACAGATACGCAGTATTTT.

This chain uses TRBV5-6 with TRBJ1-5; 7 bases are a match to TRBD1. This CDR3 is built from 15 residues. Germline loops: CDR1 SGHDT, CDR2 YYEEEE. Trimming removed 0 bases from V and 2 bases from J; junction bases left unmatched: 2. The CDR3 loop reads CASSLATGGNQPQHF. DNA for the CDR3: TGTGCCAGCAGCTTGGCAACAGGGGGCAATCAGCCCCAGCATTTT.

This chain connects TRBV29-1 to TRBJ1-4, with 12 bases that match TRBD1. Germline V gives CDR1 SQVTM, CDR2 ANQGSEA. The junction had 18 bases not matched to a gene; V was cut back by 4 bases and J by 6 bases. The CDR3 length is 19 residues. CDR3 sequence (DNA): TGCAGCGTTGTACCGAAAACCGGGACAGGGGGCGGCGTAGATGAAAAACTGTTTTTT. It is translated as CSVVPKTGTGGGVDEKLFF.

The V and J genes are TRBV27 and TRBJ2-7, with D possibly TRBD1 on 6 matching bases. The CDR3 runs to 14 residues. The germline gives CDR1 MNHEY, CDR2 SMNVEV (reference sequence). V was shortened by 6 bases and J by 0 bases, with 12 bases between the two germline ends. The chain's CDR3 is CASSSPGHSYEQYF. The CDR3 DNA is TGTGCCAGCAGCTCTCCGGGACACTCCTACGAGCAGTACTTC.

Here the CDR3 reads CASSTGTGDRKLFF. The CDR3 nucleotides are TGTGCCAGTAGTACTGGGACAGGGGATAGAAAACTGTTTTTT. The rearrangement joins TRBV19 to TRBJ1-4, with 10 bases fitting TRBD1. This CDR3 has 14 amino acids. Germline CDR1 reads LNHDA; CDR2 reads SQIVND (reference sequence). J lost 10 bases, V lost 4 bases, and 6 bases had no gene match.

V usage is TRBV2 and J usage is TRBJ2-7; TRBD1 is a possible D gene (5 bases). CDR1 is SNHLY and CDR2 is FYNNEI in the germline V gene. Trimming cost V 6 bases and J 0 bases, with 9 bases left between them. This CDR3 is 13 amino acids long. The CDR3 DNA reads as TGTGCCAGCAGGGGGCCCCTCTCCTACGAGCAGTACTTC. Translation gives CASRGPLSYEQYF.

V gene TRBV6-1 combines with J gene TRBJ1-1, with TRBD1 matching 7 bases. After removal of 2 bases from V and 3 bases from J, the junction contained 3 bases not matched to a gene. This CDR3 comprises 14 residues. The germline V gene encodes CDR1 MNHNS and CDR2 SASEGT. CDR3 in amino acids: CASSETGAHTEAFF. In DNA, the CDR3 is TGTGCCAGCAGTGAAACAGGGGCCCACACTGAAGCTTTCTTT.

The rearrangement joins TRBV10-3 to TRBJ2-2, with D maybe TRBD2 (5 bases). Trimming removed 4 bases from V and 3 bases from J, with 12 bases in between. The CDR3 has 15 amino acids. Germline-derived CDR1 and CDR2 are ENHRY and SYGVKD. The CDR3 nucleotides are TGTGCCATCAGTGTGGAGGACTCTTACACCGGGGAGCTGTTTTTT. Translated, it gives CAISVEDSYTGELFF.

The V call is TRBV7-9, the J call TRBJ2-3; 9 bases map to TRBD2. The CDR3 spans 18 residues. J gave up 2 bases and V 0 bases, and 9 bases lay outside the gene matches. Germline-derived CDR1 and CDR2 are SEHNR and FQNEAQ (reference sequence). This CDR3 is CASSLALWTSETTDTQYF. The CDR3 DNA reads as TGTGCCAGCAGCTTAGCGCTCTGGACTAGCGAAACCACAGATACGCAGTATTTT. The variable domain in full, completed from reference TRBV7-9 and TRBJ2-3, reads DTGVSQNPRHKITKRGQNVTFRCDPISEHNRLYWYRQTLGQGPEFLTYFQNEAQLEKSRLLSDRFSAERPKGSFSTLEIQRTEQGDSAMYLCASSLALWTSETTDTQYFGPGTRLTVL.

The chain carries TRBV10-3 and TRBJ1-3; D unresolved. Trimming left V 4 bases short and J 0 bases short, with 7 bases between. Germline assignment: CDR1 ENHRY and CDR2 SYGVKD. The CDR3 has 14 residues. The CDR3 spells CAISGGYSGNTIYF. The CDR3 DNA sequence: TGTGCCATCAGTGGAGGTTACTCTGGAAACACCATATATTTT.

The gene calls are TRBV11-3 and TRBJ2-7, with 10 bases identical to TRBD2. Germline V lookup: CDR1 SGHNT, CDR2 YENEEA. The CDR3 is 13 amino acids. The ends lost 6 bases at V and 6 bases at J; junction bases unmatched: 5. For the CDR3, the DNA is TGTGCCAGCAGAGCGGGAGGGGGGATCGAGCAGTACTTC. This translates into CASRAGGGIEQYF. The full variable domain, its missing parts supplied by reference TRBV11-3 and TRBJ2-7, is EAGVVQSPRYKIIEKKQPVAFWCNPISGHNTLYWYLQNLGQGPELLIRYENEEAVDDSQLPKDRFSAERLKGVDSTLKIQPAELGDSAVYLCASRAGGGIEQYFGPGTRLTVT.

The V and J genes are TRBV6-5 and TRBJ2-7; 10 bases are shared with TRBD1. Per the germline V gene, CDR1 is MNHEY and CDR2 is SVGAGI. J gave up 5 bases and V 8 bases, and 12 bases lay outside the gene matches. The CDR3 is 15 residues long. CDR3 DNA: TGTGCCAGCCGAAATCCGGGACAGGGGATCCACGAGCAGTACTTC. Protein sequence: CASRNPGQGIHEQYF.